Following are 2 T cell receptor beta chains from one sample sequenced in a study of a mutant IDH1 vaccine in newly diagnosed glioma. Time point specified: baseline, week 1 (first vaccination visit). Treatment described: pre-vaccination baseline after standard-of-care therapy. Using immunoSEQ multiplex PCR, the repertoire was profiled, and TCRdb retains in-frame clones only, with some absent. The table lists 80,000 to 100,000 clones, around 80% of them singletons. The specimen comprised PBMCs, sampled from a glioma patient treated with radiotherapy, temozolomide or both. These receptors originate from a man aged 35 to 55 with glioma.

CDR3 nucleotide sequence: TGTGCCAGCAGTCGGACACAGGGGTCCTCCTACGAGCAGTACTTC. Amino acids: CASSRTQGSSYEQYF. The rearrangement uses TRBV6-5 and TRBJ2-7; TRBD1 agrees at 7 bases. V gave up 5 bases and J gave up 0 bases; unmatched junction bases: 7. The CDR3 totals 15 residues. The V gene's germline CDR1 is MNHEY and CDR2 SVGAGI.

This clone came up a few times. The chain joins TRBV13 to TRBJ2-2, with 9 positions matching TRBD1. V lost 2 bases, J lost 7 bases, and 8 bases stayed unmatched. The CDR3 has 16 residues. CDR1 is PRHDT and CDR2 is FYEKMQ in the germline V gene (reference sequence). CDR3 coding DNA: TGTGCCAGCAGCTTAAACGGACAGGGGAGGGACGGGGAGCTGTTTTTT. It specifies CASSLNGQGRDGELFF.